A single TCR beta chain is shown here with its context. The data belong to a study of cytomegalovirus exposure and HLA in healthy donors. V lost 6 bases to trimming and J lost 8 bases, with 10 bases between them. CDR1 and CDR2 from the germline V gene are MNHNS and SASEGT. There are 11 residues in the CDR3. It was with 60 Vbeta and 13 Jbeta primers that the PCR ran. This table comes from immunoSEQ multiplex PCR, and its TCRdb copy is limited to in-frame clones, with some not included. The repertoire holds 180,000 or so clones, with approximately 71% as singletons. This TCR derives from a middle-aged woman in good health and CMV-seropositive. What was sequenced was PBMCs. This sequence joins TRBV6-1 and TRBJ1-2; D ambiguous. The CDR3 DNA reads as TGTGCCAGCAGCCGGGTGGTGGGCTACACCTTC. Its protein product is CASSRVVGYTF.